This entry is about one TCR beta chain. Sequenced by immunoSEQ multiplex PCR; TCRdb stores in-frame clones only, minus some. The sample lists about 700,000 clones; approximately 74% were seen once. The data stem from a study of shared clonotypes between healthy human individuals. V gave up 0 bases and J gave up 1 base; unmatched junction bases: 2. The V gene's germline CDR1 is SGHVS and CDR2 FNYEAQ. CDR3 length: 17 residues. The receptor was isolated from a woman in her 30s in good health. The material sequenced was memory CD4+ T cells sorted from blood. Sample subset: CD45RA-negative fraction. The chain employs TRBV7-6 and TRBJ2-1, with 11 bases fitting TRBD2. CDR3 nucleotide sequence: TGTGCCAGCAGCTTAGCCGGGACTAGCGGTTCCTACAATGAGCAGTTCTTC. Its translation is CASSLAGTSGSYNEQFF. The variable domain in full, with the rest retrieved from reference TRBV7-6 and TRBJ2-1, is GAGVSQSPRYKVTKRGQDVALRCDPISGHVSLYWYRQALGQGPEFLTYFNYEAQQDKSGLPNDRFSAERPEGSISTLTIQRTEQRDSAMYRCASSLAGTSGSYNEQFFGPGTRLTVL.